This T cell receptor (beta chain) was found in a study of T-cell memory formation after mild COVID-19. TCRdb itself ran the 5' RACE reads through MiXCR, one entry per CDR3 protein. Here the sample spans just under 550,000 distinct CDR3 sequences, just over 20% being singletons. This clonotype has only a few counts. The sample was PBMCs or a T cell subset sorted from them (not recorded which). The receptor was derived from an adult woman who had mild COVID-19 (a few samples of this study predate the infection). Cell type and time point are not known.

This chain's CDR3 is CAWDLTGNYGYTF. Written as DNA, the CDR3 is TGTGCCTGGGACTTGACAGGCAACTATGGCTACACCTTC. This sequence joins TRBV30 and TRBJ1-2; perhaps TRBD1 as D (6 bases). Germline CDR1 reads GTSNPN; CDR2 reads SVGIG (reference sequence). Deletions cut 5 bases from V and 2 bases from J, with 12 bases between. The CDR3 loop spans 13 amino acids.